The 27 T cell receptor beta chains listed next were all sequenced from one sample in a study of persistence of HIV-infected CD4 T cells. An overlapping HIV-1 Gag peptide pool stimulated these cells at about 0.91 ug/peptide/mL. Sorting selected CD4+ T cells upregulating both CD40 ligand and CD69. Their recognized antigens are unknown. The immunoSEQ assay was version 4, run in survey mode. Measured with immunoSEQ multiplex PCR; TCRdb has only the in-frame clones, and not every one. The top ten hold approximately 1.7% of the sample, which has about 25,000 clones, around 67% seen once. The sequenced sample was CD4+ T cells sorted from PBMCs after roughly 18-hour stimulation, obtained from a patient who received antiretroviral therapy. Receptor source: an adult man with HIV who was CMV-seropositive.

The chain carries TRBV5-4 and TRBJ2-7; TRBD1 matches 7 bases. With V trimmed by 4 bases and J by 5 bases, 6 bases remained unmatched. CDR1 is SGHNT, CDR2 YYREEE, per germline (reference sequence). The CDR3 extends over 13 amino acids. The CDR3: CASSIQGRDEQYF. The CDR3 bases are TGTGCCAGCAGCATACAGGGGCGGGACGAGCAGTACTTC.

The rearrangement links TRBV19 to TRBJ2-7; maybe TRBD1 (6 bases). Germline values: CDR1 LNHDA, CDR2 SQIVND (reference sequence). The CDR3 contains 14 residues. V gave up 5 bases and J gave up 2 bases, with 13 bases separating them. DNA for the CDR3: TGTGCCAGTAGTGTACAGGGAAACGCCTACGAGCAGTACTTC. Translation gives CASSVQGNAYEQYF.

The rearrangement links TRBV10-3 to TRBJ2-1, with 10 bases that match TRBD2. With 2 bases clipped from V and 6 bases from J, the junction kept 7 bases outside the gene matches. The CDR3 has 16 amino acids. Germline V lookup: CDR1 ENHRY, CDR2 SYGVKD. The chain's CDR3 is CAISEPVAGGSNEQFF. Here the CDR3 DNA reads TGTGCCATCAGTGAGCCGGTAGCGGGGGGATCCAATGAGCAGTTCTTC.

This chain uses TRBV19 with TRBJ1-6; D is unclear. Germline V gives CDR1 LNHDA, CDR2 SQIVND (reference sequence). This CDR3 has 12 amino acids. The V and J ends lost 3 bases and 9 bases respectively, with 6 bases between them. The CDR3 region is CASSMFGSPLHF. Written as DNA, the CDR3 is TGTGCCAGTAGTATGTTCGGTTCACCCCTCCACTTT.

The rearrangement links TRBV5-1 to TRBJ2-7, with 9 bases matching TRBD1. This CDR3 contains 15 residues. The V segment lost 0 bases and the J segment 4 bases; nucleotides outside the gene matches: 5. Germline lookup yields CDR1 SGHRS and CDR2 YFSETQ. The CDR3 bases are TGCGCCAGCAGCTTGGGAGGGACAGGGCAGTACGAGCAGTACTTC. It specifies CASSLGGTGQYEQYF. Full variable domain (missing parts from reference TRBV5-1 and TRBJ2-7): KAGVTQTPRYLIKTRGQQVTLSCSPISGHRSVSWYQQTPGQGLQFLFEYFSETQRNKGNFPGRFSGRQFSNSRSEMNVSTLELGDSALYLCASSLGGTGQYEQYFGPGTRLTVT.

The V and J genes are TRBV12-3 or TRBV12-4 and TRBJ1-5, with 8 bases that match TRBD1. Germline trimming cut 5 bases from V and 6 bases from J; bases unmatched to any gene: 3. This CDR3 is 13 amino acids long. CDR3 nucleotides: TGTGCCAGCAGTGCAGGGGGCTTTCAGCCCCAGCATTTT. As protein: CASSAGGFQPQHF.

Judged by abundance, this clone is medium-sized. As DNA, the CDR3 is TGCAGCGTCGCGATCGGGACAGGGGCCTACGAGCAGTACTTC. Protein product: CSVAIGTGAYEQYF. The chain is built from TRBV29-1 and TRBJ2-7; TRBD1 agrees at 10 bases. Germline V gives CDR1 SQVTM, CDR2 ANQGSEA. Trimming cost V 6 bases and J 2 bases; bases outside gene matches: 7. CDR3 length: 14 amino acids.

The V and J genes are TRBV5-4 and TRBJ1-2; possibly TRBD1 for D (6 bases). Germline values: CDR1 SGHNT, CDR2 YYREEE (reference sequence). The CDR3 runs to 12 residues. The V gene lost 4 bases and the J gene lost 7 bases, with 11 bases spanning the gap. CDR3 in DNA: TGTGCCAGCAGCCGTCAGGGGCCTGGCTACACCTTC. Its translation: CASSRQGPGYTF.

The J gene is TRBJ1-5, the V gene TRBV19, with D tentatively TRBD1 (5 bases). Germline V gives CDR1 LNHDA, CDR2 SQIVND (reference sequence). V was cut by 0 bases and J by 6 bases, with 12 bases left in between. The CDR3 loop spans 15 amino acids. The CDR3 region has the DNA TGTGCCAGTAGTATAGATCGGGGGGTGGCTCAGCCCCAGCATTTT. This sequence encodes CASSIDRGVAQPQHF. Using reference TRBV19 and TRBJ1-5 for the parts outside the CDR3, the full variable domain is DGGITQSPKYLFRKEGQNVTLSCEQNLNHDAMYWYRQDPGQGLRLIYYSQIVNDFQKGDIAEGYSVSREKKESFPLTVTSAQKNPTAFYLCASSIDRGVAQPQHFGDGTRLSIL.

The sample holds a few counts of this clone. This chain connects TRBV7-2 to TRBJ2-2; 11 bases are shared with TRBD2. CDR3 length: 15 residues. Germline CDR1 reads SGHTA; CDR2 reads FQGNSA. The J segment lost 7 bases and the V segment lost 5 bases, leaving 6 bases of the junction unmatched. The CDR3: CASSVSGGVGGELFF. The CDR3 nucleotides are TGTGCCAGCAGCGTTAGCGGGGGGGTCGGCGGGGAGCTGTTTTTT.

The chain has TRBV5-1 and TRBJ2-2; D is uncertain. The CDR3 length is 13 residues. In germline, CDR1 is SGHRS, CDR2 YFSETQ. The V and J ends lost 0 bases and 4 bases respectively, with 4 bases between them. The CDR3 loop is CASSLEGTGELFF. CDR3 in DNA: TGCGCCAGCAGCTTGGAGGGCACCGGGGAGCTGTTTTTT.

The rearrangement links TRBV18 to TRBJ2-2, with D tentatively TRBD1 (6 bases). The CDR3 runs 16 residues. Between the trimmed V and J ends, which lost 0 bases and 6 bases, there was a span of 14 bases. The germline V gene encodes CDR1 KGHSH and CDR2 LQKENI. The CDR3 DNA is TGTGCCAGCTCACCACCGGCAGGGGAAATCGCCGGGGAGCTGTTTTTT. Translated: CASSPPAGEIAGELFF.

CDR3 sequence reads: CASSLMGGGPQLPYNEQFF. Here the CDR3 DNA reads TGTGCCAGCAGCTTAATGGGCGGGGGGCCCCAACTCCCTTACAATGAGCAGTTCTTC. The V gene is TRBV7-3, the J gene TRBJ2-1, with 8 bases that match TRBD2. CDR3 length: 19 amino acids. V trimming: 1 base; J trimming: 4 bases; junction bases outside the gene matches: 15. Germline V CDR1 and CDR2: SGHTA, FQGTGA.

This chain links TRBV18 with TRBJ2-3; perhaps TRBD2 as D (7 bases). V shed 10 bases and J shed 3 bases, with 17 bases lying between them. Germline V gene sequence: CDR1 KGHSH, CDR2 LQKENI. CDR3 length: 14 amino acids. In nucleotides, the CDR3 is TGTGCCACAACCTCGGGGGGCCAAACAGATACGCAGTATTTT. It translates to CATTSGGQTDTQYF. Combining the CDR3 with reference TRBV18 and TRBJ2-3 gives the whole variable domain NAGVMQNPRHLVRRRGQEARLRCSPMKGHSHVYWYRQLPEEGLKFMVYLQKENIIDESGMPKERFSAEFPKEGPSILRIQQVVRGDSAAYFCATTSGGQTDTQYFGPGTRLTVL.

The genes are TRBV4-1 and TRBJ2-5; D call uncertain. Germline-derived CDR1 and CDR2 are MGHRA and YSYEKL. The CDR3 covers 14 residues. Deletions cut 3 bases from V and 4 bases from J, with 12 bases between. The CDR3 DNA is TGCGCCAGCAGCCATCCCCCCCAGGCAGAGACCCAGTACTTC. It encodes CASSHPPQAETQYF.

J is TRBJ2-1 and V is TRBV5-1; D is perhaps TRBD1 or TRBD2 (6 bases each). Germline V gene sequence: CDR1 SGHRS, CDR2 YFSETQ. Trimming took 1 base from V and 2 from J, leaving 13 bases between them. CDR3 size: 16 residues. The CDR3 region is CASSLMGGTTYNEQFF. CDR3 bases: TGCGCCAGCAGCTTGATGGGCGGGACAACCTACAATGAGCAGTTCTTC.

This chain links TRBV5-1 with TRBJ2-1; 7 nucleotides align to TRBD2. The CDR3 length is 16 residues. V lost 0 bases, J lost 7 bases, and 10 bases stayed unmatched. Germline V lookup: CDR1 SGHRS, CDR2 YFSETQ. CDR3: CASSLGTGTTINEQFF. The CDR3 nucleotides are TGCGCCAGCAGCTTGGGCACCGGGACTACAATTAATGAGCAGTTCTTC.

This clone was observed a few times. The chain combines TRBV2 with TRBJ1-1; D call uncertain. Trimming pared 0 bases from V and 0 bases from J, leaving 8 bases between. The CDR3 is made up of 15 amino acids. CDR1 SNHLY and CDR2 FYNNEI come from the germline V gene. CDR3 nucleotide sequence: TGTGCCAGCAGTGAAGCGCGCGGGCTGAACACTGAAGCTTTCTTT. Its translation is CASSEARGLNTEAFF.

The rearrangement uses TRBV29-1 and TRBJ1-2, with 8 bases fitting TRBD1. V gave up 6 bases and J gave up 8 bases; unmatched junction bases: 11. Germline values: CDR1 SQVTM, CDR2 ANQGSEA. The CDR3 consists of 13 residues. The CDR3 spells CSVDPRTGKGYTF. The CDR3 DNA reads TGCAGCGTCGACCCTCGGACAGGGAAGGGCTACACCTTC.

The chain carries TRBV6-1 and TRBJ2-1; TRBD2 agrees at 8 bases. After removal of 3 bases from V and 4 bases from J, the junction contained 2 bases not matched to a gene. Germline V lookup: CDR1 MNHNS, CDR2 SASEGT. The CDR3 is 14 amino acids. The CDR3 loop reads CASSESGRYNEQFF. The CDR3, as DNA: TGTGCCAGCAGTGAGAGCGGGAGATACAATGAGCAGTTCTTC.

The rearrangement joins TRBV7-3 to TRBJ1-4; no clear D. Trimming shortened V by 0 bases and J by 8 bases, and 10 bases separated the two germline ends. The CDR3 covers 14 residues. Per germline, CDR1 SGHTA and CDR2 FQGTGA. The CDR3 coding sequence is TGTGCCAGCAGCTTAACGAGTAGTCAGGAAAAACTGTTTTTT. Amino acids: CASSLTSSQEKLFF.

The J gene is TRBJ2-1, the V gene TRBV7-8, with TRBD2 matching over 10 bases. The CDR3 covers 15 residues. V lost 5 bases, J lost 10 bases, and 11 bases stayed unmatched. Germline V gene data show CDR1 as SGHVS and CDR2 as FQNEAQ. The CDR3 reads CASSPRSGGGWEQFF. CDR3 DNA: TGTGCCAGCAGCCCCCGGAGCGGGGGGGGTTGGGAGCAGTTCTTC.

The chain joins TRBV15 to TRBJ1-4; TRBD1 might be the D (5 bases). The V end lost 0 bases, the J end lost 7 bases, and 15 bases lay between the germline ends. CDR1 is LNHNV, CDR2 YYDKDF, per germline (reference sequence). This CDR3 has 16 residues. This chain's CDR3 is CATSRDGTPSSEKLFF. Written as DNA, the CDR3 is TGTGCCACCAGCAGAGACGGGACCCCCTCAAGTGAAAAACTGTTTTTT.

This sequence joins TRBV21-1 and TRBJ1-1; TRBD1, as called in the table, went unchecked against the DNA. TRBV21-1 corresponds to a pseudogene. There are 15 residues in the CDR3. The CDR3 sequence: CASSKYTEKNTEAFF. The CDR3 DNA reads as TGTGCCAGCAGCAAATACACAGAGAAGAACACTGAAGCTTTCTTT.

The chain links TRBV6-5 to TRBJ2-3; 9 bases are shared with TRBD2. The V segment lost 0 bases and the J segment 3 bases; nucleotides outside the gene matches: 4. CDR1 is MNHEY, CDR2 SVGAGI, per germline. The CDR3 consists of 16 residues. CDR3 bases: TGTGCCAGCAGTTACTCTAGCGGGGGTTATACAGATACGCAGTATTTT. This sequence encodes CASSYSSGGYTDTQYF.

The chain links TRBV30 to TRBJ1-6; TRBD1 matches 8 bases. The CDR3 covers 13 residues. CDR1 is GTSNPN, CDR2 SVGIG, per germline (reference sequence). V gave up 5 bases and J gave up 7 bases; unmatched junction bases: 4. CDR3: CAWVGQENSPLHF. The CDR3 nucleotides read TGTGCCTGGGTGGGACAGGAGAATTCACCCCTCCACTTT.

This chain connects TRBV2 to TRBJ1-1, with D tentatively TRBD1 (6 bases). V lost 10 bases to trimming and J lost 0 bases, with 15 bases between them. CDR1 is SNHLY and CDR2 is FYNNEI in the germline V gene. CDR3 length equals 14 residues. This CDR3 is CATLQTGVNTEAFF. The CDR3 DNA is TGTGCCACCCTCCAGACAGGCGTGAACACTGAAGCTTTCTTT.